The clone carrying this T cell receptor beta chain registers large by frequency. The entry originates in a study of T cell clusters in autoimmune cytopenias. The CDR3 has 17 residues. Germline V lookup: CDR1 MNHEY, CDR2 SVGAGI. TRB was amplified by touch-down multiplex PCR, primer pools A and B combined. TCRdb reanalyzed the multiplex PCR reads, giving one entry per CDR3 protein sequence and no DNA. The sample totals about 570 distinct CDR3 sequences; its top ten clones hold approximately 31%. TRB amplification used approximately 250 ng of peripheral blood genomic DNA. Controls with untreated chronic lymphocytic leukemia and no autoimmune cytopenia averaged approximately 67 years, median approximately 60 years. This sample was shared with a second study, whose subject was T cell repertoires in aging, cancer and after chemotherapy. This second report adds: Pre- and post-chemotherapy samples were paired from chronic lymphocytic leukemia patients treated with fludarabine- or bendamustine-based regimens.

The sequence was obtained from a human donor with chronic lymphocytic leukemia. The material sequenced was peripheral blood. The V call is TRBV6-5, the J call TRBJ1-2; the TCRdb D gene call, TRBD1, has no DNA to confirm it. CDR3 amino acids: CASSYSVLSGFRYGYTF.